The 13 T cell receptor beta chains listed next were all sequenced from one sample in a study of regulatory T cells in long-lasting Graves disease (dated by TCRdb to the early 2020s). Libraries were built with multiplex PCR. Sequenced on an Illumina HiSeq 4000. CDR3 regions were amplified by Arm-PCR with iRepertoire HTBI primers to construct TCR beta libraries. TCRdb redid the processing of the public reads, applying fastp at Q25 and MiXCR, and retained in-frame beta chains. Records with the same CDR3 protein are collapsed into one entry carrying the most frequent genes and DNA. Counted in this sample were about 530,000 distinct CDR3 sequences; about 16% of them appeared once. Of the sample, just under 25% falls within the top ten clones. The time point label, as the study defines it: newly diagnosed GD, antithyroid drugs for less than 3 months. For both TCR sequencing and RNA sequencing, RNA was extracted from PBMCs using TRIzol.

The data were also submitted as part of a second study, on T cells in Graves' hyperthyroidism and ophthalmopathy.

Source: peripheral blood mononuclear cells (PBMCs), taken at new diagnosis, from a patient treated with antithyroid drugs. All receptors come from a woman in her forties or fifties with Graves disease. Donor details come from another sample of the same person, matched by shared clones.

At least ten counts were recorded for this clonotype. This chain connects TRBV5-1 to TRBJ1-6; TRBD1 aligns across 8 bases. The CDR3 consists of 15 residues. The V and J ends lost 2 bases and 9 bases, in that order; junction bases with no gene match: 7. Germline V gene data show CDR1 as SGHRS and CDR2 as YFSETQ. The CDR3 region has the DNA TGCGCCAGCAGCTTCTCCGACAGGGGAAGTTCACCCCTCCACTTT. It translates to CASSFSDRGSSPLHF.

This clonotype was seen many times. The chain employs TRBV28 and TRBJ1-2, with D possibly TRBD1 on 5 matching bases. The CDR3 runs 16 residues. In germline, CDR1 is MDHEN, CDR2 SYDVKM. V lost 5 bases to trimming and J lost 3 bases, with 19 bases between them. Here the CDR3 reads CASSVLSAGTDYGYTF. For the CDR3, the DNA is TGTGCCAGCAGTGTATTATCGGCCGGGACGGACTATGGCTACACCTTC.

This clonotype showed up many times. The chain employs TRBV7-3 and TRBJ1-1; 7 nucleotides match TRBD1. With V trimmed by 3 bases and J by 3 bases, 4 bases remained unmatched. Looked up from germline, CDR1 is SGHTA and CDR2 is FQGTGA. CDR3 length equals 14 residues. The CDR3: CASSLTGFDTEAFF. Here the CDR3 DNA reads TGTGCCAGCAGCTTGACAGGGTTTGACACTGAAGCTTTCTTT.

This clonotype has only a few counts. The genes are TRBV5-1 and TRBJ1-2; D uncertain. This CDR3 region has 13 residues. Trimming left V 4 bases short and J 3 bases short, with 10 bases between. Germline CDR1 and CDR2: SGHRS and YFSETQ. The CDR3 DNA sequence: TGCGCCAGCAGCGAAGCAGTTGACTATGGCTACACCTTC. Amino acid sequence: CASSEAVDYGYTF.

The sample holds many counts of this clonotype. This rearrangement joins TRBV30 to TRBJ1-2; D gene ambiguous. Germline lookup yields CDR1 GTSNPN and CDR2 SVGIG (reference sequence). The CDR3 sequence is 15 residues long. V lost 0 bases and J 4 bases, leaving 15 bases between the germline ends. This CDR3 reads CAWSVPPPAPYGYTF. CDR3 in DNA: TGTGCCTGGAGTGTACCTCCCCCCGCGCCCTATGGCTACACCTTC.

This chain connects TRBV3-1 to TRBJ2-2; D not resolved. Germline V gene lookup returns CDR1 LGHDT and CDR2 YNNKEL (reference sequence). The CDR3 has 21 residues. Trimming stripped 3 bases from V and 0 bases from J, with 26 bases between. The CDR3 DNA follows: TGTGCCAGCAGCCAGTGGTCGTCGGCGAAGAGGCTAGGGTCGAACACCGGGGAGCTGTTTTTT. Its protein product is CASSQWSSAKRLGSNTGELFF.

In its sample, this clonotype was seen a few times. The rearrangement uses TRBV4-1 and TRBJ2-5; a possible D gene is TRBD2 (6 bases). The V end was cut by 2 bases, the J end by 5 bases, with 18 bases between. Germline CDR1 reads MGHRA; CDR2 reads YSYEKL. The CDR3 consists of 16 residues. CDR3 bases: TGCGCCAGCAGCCAACTAAGTAGCGGACTTGAGGAGACCCAGTACTTC. Protein: CASSQLSSGLEETQYF.

This clonotype was counted between two and nine times. The chain employs TRBV3-1 and TRBJ2-1; maybe TRBD2 (6 bases). V gave up 4 bases and J gave up 1 base, with 17 bases separating them. Germline loops: CDR1 LGHDT, CDR2 YNNKEL (reference sequence). The CDR3 spans 17 residues. The CDR3 coding sequence is TGTGCCAGCAGCCTCACTGGAGGGACTGGGTCCTACAATGAGCAGTTCTTC. It yields the protein CASSLTGGTGSYNEQFF.

This clonotype was counted once. This may arise from a read error, as a much more abundant clone is one base away. The chain has TRBV27 and TRBJ2-1, with TRBD2 matching over 16 bases. Germline V gene lookup returns CDR1 MNHEY and CDR2 SMNVEV (reference sequence). The CDR3 has 15 residues. CDR3 residues: CASSRGLAGGNEQSF. The CDR3 nucleotides read TGTGCCAGCAGCCGGGGACTAGCGGGGGGGAATGAGCAGTCCTTC.

This clonotype was recorded at least ten times. This rearrangement joins TRBV2 to TRBJ1-1; D is uncertain. The CDR3 loop spans 14 amino acids. Germline CDR1 is SNHLY and CDR2 is FYNNEI. Trimming left V 0 bases short and J 1 base short, with 6 bases between. The CDR3 region is CASSEAGQNTEAFF. CDR3 in DNA: TGTGCCAGCAGTGAAGCAGGCCAGAACACTGAAGCTTTCTTT.

This clonotype was detected a few times. The V call is TRBV12-3 or TRBV12-4, the J call TRBJ1-1; the D is unclear. The CDR3 extends over 14 amino acids. Trimming pared 3 bases from V and 4 bases from J, leaving 12 bases between. Here the CDR3 DNA reads TGTGCCAGCAGTTTGTTCCGGGGAGGCACTGAAGCTTTCTTT. Its translation is CASSLFRGGTEAFF.

The chain couples TRBV18 to TRBJ1-6; D perhaps matches TRBD1 (5 bases). The CDR3 covers 17 residues. The germline V gene encodes CDR1 KGHSH and CDR2 LQKENI. The V end lost 3 bases, the J end lost 6 bases, and 18 bases lay between the germline ends. CDR3 bases: TGTGCCAGCTCACCGGTTGGCCAGGGTTCGGGTAATTCACCCCTCCACTTT. Translating gives CASSPVGQGSGNSPLHF.

This clonotype came up many times. The chain uses TRBV9 and TRBJ2-1; D unclear. The CDR3 has 14 amino acids. Germline V gene lookup returns CDR1 SGDLS and CDR2 YYNGEE. V lost 0 bases to trimming and J lost 7 bases, with 11 bases between them. CDR3 nucleotide sequence: TGTGCCAGCAGCGTAGATCCGGGTGGAAATGAGCAGTTCTTC. Translated: CASSVDPGGNEQFF. Full variable domain (outside the CDR3, taken from reference TRBV9 and TRBJ2-1): DSGVTQTPKHLITATGQRVTLRCSPRSGDLSVYWYQQSLDQGLQFLIQYYNGEERAKGNILERFSAQQFPDLHSELNLSSLELGDSALYFCASSVDPGGNEQFFGPGTRLTVL.